This T cell receptor beta chain was recovered during a study of blood T cell repertoires in COVID-19. Germline CDR1 is MDHEN and CDR2 is SYDVKM. The CDR3 is 14 amino acids. V lost 6 bases to trimming and J lost 6 bases; unmatched junction nucleotides: 8. Original analysis: How many nucleated cells were present was estimated from reference gene primer amplification. Profiling relied on immunoSEQ multiplex PCR, and the TCRdb table lists in-frame clones only, not all of them. The DNA gave D and trimming, while V, J and clone size come from that table. Here the sample spans some 390,000 clones, 80% to 90% being singletons.

V usage is TRBV28 and J usage is TRBJ2-1, with 7 bases identical to TRBD1. This TCR was sampled from a man aged 30 to 39 who had recovered from COVID-19. The sequencing input was PBMCs or T cells enriched from blood (not recorded which). As DNA, the CDR3 is TGTGCCAGCAGCTCCCGGGGACAGAGCAATGAGCAGTTCTTC. This sequence encodes CASSSRGQSNEQFF.